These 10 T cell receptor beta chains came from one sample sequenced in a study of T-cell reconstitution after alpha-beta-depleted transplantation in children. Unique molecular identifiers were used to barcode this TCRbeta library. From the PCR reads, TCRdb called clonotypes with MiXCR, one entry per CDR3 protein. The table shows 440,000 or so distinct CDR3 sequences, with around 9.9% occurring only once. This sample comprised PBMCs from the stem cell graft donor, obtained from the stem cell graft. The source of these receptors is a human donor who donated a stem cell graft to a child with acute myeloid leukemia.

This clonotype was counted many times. The CDR3 region is CASSLAGPLDSPLHF. The CDR3 nucleotides are TGCGCCAGCAGCCTAGCGGGACCGCTGGATTCACCCCTCCACTTT. This chain connects TRBV5-1 to TRBJ1-6, with D possibly TRBD1 on 5 matching bases. The CDR3 totals 15 residues. Trimming stripped 4 bases from V and 8 bases from J, with 16 bases between. Germline V gene sequence: CDR1 SGHRS, CDR2 YFSETQ.

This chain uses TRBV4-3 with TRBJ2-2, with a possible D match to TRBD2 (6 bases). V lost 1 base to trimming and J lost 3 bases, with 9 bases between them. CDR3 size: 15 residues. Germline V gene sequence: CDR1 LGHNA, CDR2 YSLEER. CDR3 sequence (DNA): TGCGCCAGCAGCCAAGGGCGGGAATACACCGGGGAGCTGTTTTTT. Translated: CASSQGREYTGELFF.

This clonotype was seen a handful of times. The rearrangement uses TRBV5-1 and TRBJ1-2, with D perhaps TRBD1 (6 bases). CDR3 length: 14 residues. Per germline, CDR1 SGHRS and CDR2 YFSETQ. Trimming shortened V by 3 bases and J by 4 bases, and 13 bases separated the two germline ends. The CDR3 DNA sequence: TGCGCCAGCAGCTCCTCCATGGACAGCTATGGCTACACCTTC. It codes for CASSSSMDSYGYTF.

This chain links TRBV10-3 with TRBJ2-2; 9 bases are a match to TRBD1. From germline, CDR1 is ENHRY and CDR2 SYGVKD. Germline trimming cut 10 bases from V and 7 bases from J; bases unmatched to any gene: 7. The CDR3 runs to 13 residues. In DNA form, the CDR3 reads TGTGCCACGAGGACAGGGGAAGGCGGGGAGCTGTTTTTT. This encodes CATRTGEGGELFF.

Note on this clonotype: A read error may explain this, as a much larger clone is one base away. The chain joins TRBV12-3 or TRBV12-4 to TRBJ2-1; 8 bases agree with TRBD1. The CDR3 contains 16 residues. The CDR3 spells CANSFLQGEGDNEQFF. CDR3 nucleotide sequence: TGTGCCAACAGTTTCCTACAGGGGGAAGGGGACAATGAGCAGTTCTTC.

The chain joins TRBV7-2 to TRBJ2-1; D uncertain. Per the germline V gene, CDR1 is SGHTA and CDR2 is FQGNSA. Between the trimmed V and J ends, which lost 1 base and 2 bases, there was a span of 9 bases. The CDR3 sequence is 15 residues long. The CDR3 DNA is TGTGCCAGCAGCTTAGGGCAGGAAACCTACAATGAGCAGTTCTTC. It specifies CASSLGQETYNEQFF.

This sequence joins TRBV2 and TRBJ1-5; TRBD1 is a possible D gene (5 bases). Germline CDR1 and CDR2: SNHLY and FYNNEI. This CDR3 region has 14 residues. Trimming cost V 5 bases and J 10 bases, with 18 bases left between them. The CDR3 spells CASSFGAEKQPQHF. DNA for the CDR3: TGTGCCAGCAGTTTTGGGGCCGAGAAACAACCCCAGCATTTT.

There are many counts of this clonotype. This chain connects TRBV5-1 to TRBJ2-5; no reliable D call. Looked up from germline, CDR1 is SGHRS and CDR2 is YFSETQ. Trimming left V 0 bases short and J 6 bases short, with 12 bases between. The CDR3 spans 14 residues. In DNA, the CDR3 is TGCGCCAGCAGCTTGGGTAAGGGCACGAAGACCCAGTACTTC. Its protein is CASSLGKGTKTQYF.

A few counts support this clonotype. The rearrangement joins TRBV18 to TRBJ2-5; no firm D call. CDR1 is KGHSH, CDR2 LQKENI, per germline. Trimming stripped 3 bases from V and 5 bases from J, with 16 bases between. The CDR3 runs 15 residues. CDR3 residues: CASSPGRSPGETQYF. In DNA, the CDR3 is TGTGCCAGCTCACCCGGACGGAGCCCCGGGGAGACCCAGTACTTC.

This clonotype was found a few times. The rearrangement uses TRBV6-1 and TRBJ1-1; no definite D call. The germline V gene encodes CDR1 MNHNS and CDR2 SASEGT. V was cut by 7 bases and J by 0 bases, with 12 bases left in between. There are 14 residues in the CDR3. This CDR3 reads CASTKGVMNTEAFF. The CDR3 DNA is TGTGCCAGCACCAAGGGAGTGATGAACACTGAAGCTTTCTTT.